The next 9 T cell receptor beta chains were all read from a single sample in a study of early T cells in non-severe SARS-CoV-2 infection. TCRdb itself ran the 5' RACE reads through MiXCR, one entry per CDR3 protein. The repertoire consists of 55,000 to 85,000 distinct CDR3 sequences, with around 10% occurring once and the leading ten covering about 4.5%. Sequencing was done on a sample of whole blood. These receptor sequences come from an adult who was a healthcare worker with PCR-confirmed SARS-CoV-2 infection or an uninfected control (not recorded which).

V and J are TRBV6-1 and TRBJ2-1; D may be TRBD1 (5 bases). Germline V gene sequence: CDR1 MNHNS, CDR2 SASEGT. Trimming removed 1 base at V and 4 bases at J, with 14 bases between. This CDR3 has 16 amino acids. The CDR3 is CASSEVGQGPYNEQFF. The CDR3 bases are TGTGCCAGCAGTGAAGTCGGGCAGGGTCCTTACAATGAGCAGTTCTTC.

The chain couples TRBV7-9 to TRBJ1-1; D perhaps matches TRBD1 (6 bases). Germline lookup yields CDR1 SEHNR and CDR2 FQNEAQ (reference sequence). CDR3 length: 14 amino acids. The V end was cut by 6 bases, the J end by 2 bases, with 13 bases between. This CDR3 is CASSSLQGNTEAFF. The CDR3 nucleotides are TGTGCCAGCAGTTCTTTACAGGGAAACACTGAAGCTTTCTTT.

As DNA, the CDR3 is TGTGCCAGCAGCAAAGGCGGGAACAGGGCCAAGTCCACTGAAGCTTTCTTT. Translated: CASSKGGNRAKSTEAFF. This sequence joins TRBV21-1 and TRBJ1-1; TRBD1 was called by the table and not checked on the DNA. TRBV21-1 is a documented pseudogene. The CDR3 extends over 17 amino acids.

This clonotype was recorded at least ten times. The rearrangement links TRBV6-2 or TRBV6-3 to TRBJ2-1; maybe TRBD1 (6 bases). V was pared by 8 bases and J by 2 bases, with 10 bases between. This CDR3 contains 13 residues. Germline CDR1 and CDR2: MNHEY and SVGEGT. The CDR3 loop is CASGGRTYNEQFF. CDR3 bases: TGTGCCAGCGGGGGCCGGACCTACAATGAGCAGTTCTTC.

This clonotype was observed a handful of times. The gene calls are TRBV6-1 and TRBJ2-5; 8 bases line up with TRBD2. Germline V gene lookup returns CDR1 MNHNS and CDR2 SASEGT. Trimming removed 2 bases from V and 6 bases from J; junction bases left unmatched: 8. This CDR3 is 15 amino acids long. The CDR3 nucleotides are TGTGCCAGCAGTGAATTCCGGGGGGGCCTTCAGACCCAGTACTTC. It translates to CASSEFRGGLQTQYF.

The chain combines TRBV5-1 with TRBJ2-6; D is possibly TRBD1 (5 bases). Germline V gene data show CDR1 as SGHRS and CDR2 as YFSETQ. The V and J ends lost 0 bases and 10 bases respectively, with 5 bases between them. The CDR3 totals 12 residues. The CDR3 loop is CASSLAGNVLTF. In DNA, the CDR3 is TGCGCCAGCAGCTTGGCAGGGAACGTCCTGACTTTC.

CDR3 DNA: TGTGCCAGTAGTACCCCCCAAACATCTGGAAACACCATATATTTT. This gives the protein CASSTPQTSGNTIYF. The chain is built from TRBV19 and TRBJ1-3; D call uncertain. There are 15 residues in the CDR3. The germline V gene encodes CDR1 LNHDA and CDR2 SQIVND (reference sequence). The ends were cut back, 4 bases at V and 1 base at J, with 11 bases in the middle. The entire variable domain, with the rest obtained from reference TRBV19 and TRBJ1-3, is as follows: DGGITQSPKYLFRKEGQNVTLSCEQNLNHDAMYWYRQDPGQGLRLIYYSQIVNDFQKGDIAEGYSVSREKKESFPLTVTSAQKNPTAFYLCASSTPQTSGNTIYFGEGSWLTVV.

This clonotype was seen more than once but under ten times. The J gene is TRBJ2-7, the V gene TRBV5-6; D remains ambiguous. The V gene's germline CDR1 is SGHDT and CDR2 YYEEEE. This CDR3 spans 10 amino acids. The V end lost 2 bases, the J end lost 9 bases, and 6 bases lay between the germline ends. The CDR3 sequence is CASSFPTQYF. CDR3 nucleotide sequence: TGTGCCAGCAGCTTCCCCACGCAGTACTTC. The complete variable domain, with remaining parts taken from reference TRBV5-6 and TRBJ2-7, reads DAGVTQSPTHLIKTRGQQVTLRCSPKSGHDTVSWYQQALGQGPQFIFQYYEEEERQRGNFPDRFSGHQFPNYSSELNVNALLLGDSALYLCASSFPTQYFGPGTRLTVT.

This clonotype was seen more than once but under ten times. The rearrangement uses TRBV27 and TRBJ1-2; no definite D call. The ends were cut back, 2 bases at V and 3 bases at J, with 10 bases in the middle. Germline assignment: CDR1 MNHEY and CDR2 SMNVEV (reference sequence). CDR3 length: 14 residues. Here the CDR3 reads CASSLHAYDYGYTF. CDR3 nucleotide sequence: TGTGCCAGCAGTTTACACGCGTATGACTATGGCTACACCTTC.